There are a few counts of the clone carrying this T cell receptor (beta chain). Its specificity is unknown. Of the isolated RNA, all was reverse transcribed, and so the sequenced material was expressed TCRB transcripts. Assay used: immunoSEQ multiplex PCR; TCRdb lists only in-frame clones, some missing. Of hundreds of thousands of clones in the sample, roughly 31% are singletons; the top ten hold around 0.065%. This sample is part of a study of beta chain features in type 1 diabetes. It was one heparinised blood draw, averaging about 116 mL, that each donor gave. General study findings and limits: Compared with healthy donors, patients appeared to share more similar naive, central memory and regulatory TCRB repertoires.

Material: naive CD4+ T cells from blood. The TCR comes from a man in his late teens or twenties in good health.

The CDR3 here is CASSPRTSGSSYNEQFF. The CDR3 DNA sequence: TGTGCCAGCAGCCCACGGACTAGCGGGAGCTCCTACAATGAGCAGTTCTTC. The rearrangement links TRBV7-8 to TRBJ2-1, with 13 bases aligning to TRBD2. J lost 0 bases, V lost 5 bases, and 4 bases had no gene match. The V gene's germline CDR1 is SGHVS and CDR2 FQNEAQ. This CDR3 is 17 amino acids long. The whole variable domain, remainder taken from reference TRBV7-8 and TRBJ2-1, is GAGVSQSPRYKVAKRGQDVALRCDPISGHVSLFWYQQALGQGPEFLTYFQNEAQLDKSGLPSDRFFAERPEGSVSTLKIQRTQQEDSAVYLCASSPRTSGSSYNEQFFGPGTRLTVL.